The rows below give T cell receptor beta chains drawn from one sample of a study of identical twins. TCRdb independently ran MiXCR on the 5' RACE reads; one entry per CDR3 protein. The sample consists of 1.5 million to 2 million distinct CDR3 sequences, under 35% of them appearing once. Sequencing was done on a sample of cord blood. The receptor set was obtained from a newborn girl in good health. CDR3s include the opening cysteine and the closing phenylalanine or tryptophan. The D gene is left open where the match is weak. Clone size appears in some rows only: once, few, many, or a class for an expanded clone.

V gene: TRBV5-1; clone size: few; D gene: TRBD1; J gene: TRBJ2-7; CDR3 protein: CASSLDWRGGTRQGKRYEQYF; CDR3 DNA: TGCGCCAGCAGCTTGGATTGGAGAGGGGGAACACGACAGGGTAAGAGGTACGAGCAGTACTTC
V gene: TRBV20-1; clone size: NA; D gene: TRBD1; J gene: TRBJ1-1; CDR3 protein: CSAPETGRNTEAFF; CDR3 DNA: TGCAGTGCTCCGGAGACAGGGCGGAACACTGAAGCTTTCTTT
V gene: TRBV20-1; clone size: NA; D gene: TRBD2; J gene: TRBJ2-1; CDR3 protein: CSARVAGLVDNEQFF; CDR3 DNA: TGCAGTGCTAGAGTTGCGGGACTAGTCGACAATGAGCAGTTCTTC
V gene: TRBV5-1; clone size: NA; D gene: TRBD1; J gene: TRBJ1-6; CDR3 protein: CASSYGGTGNSPLHF; CDR3 DNA: TGCGCCAGCAGCTATGGAGGGACAGGGAATTCACCCCTCCACTTT
V gene: TRBV4-1; clone size: NA; D gene: TRBD1; J gene: TRBJ1-1; CDR3 protein: CASSYLSRQGDTEAFF; CDR3 DNA: TGCGCCAGCAGCTATTTGTCTAGACAGGGGGACACTGAAGCTTTCTTT
V gene: TRBV20-1; clone size: NA; D gene: NA; J gene: TRBJ2-3; CDR3 protein: CSARDNLGSTDTQYF; CDR3 DNA: TGCAGTGCTAGAGATAACCTGGGTAGCACAGATACGCAGTATTTT
V gene: TRBV5-6; clone size: NA; D gene: NA; J gene: TRBJ2-1; CDR3 protein: CASSFTGTHEQFF; CDR3 DNA: TGTGCCAGCAGCTTTACAGGGACACATGAGCAGTTCTTC
V gene: TRBV7-2; clone size: once; D gene: NA; J gene: TRBJ1-5; CDR3 protein: CASSLRSDSSNRPQHF; CDR3 DNA: TGTGCCAGCAGCTTAAGGTCGGACAGTAGCAATCGGCCCCAGCATTTT
V gene: TRBV20-1; clone size: NA; D gene: NA; J gene: TRBJ2-1; CDR3 protein: CSARGYRSYNEQFF; CDR3 DNA: TGCAGTGCTAGAGGCTACCGCTCCTACAATGAGCAGTTCTTC
V gene: TRBV12-3/TRBV12-4; clone size: few; D gene: TRBD1; J gene: TRBJ1-6; CDR3 protein: CASSLGSGQTNSPLHF; CDR3 DNA: TGTGCCAGCAGTTTAGGATCGGGACAGACTAATTCACCCCTCCACTTT
V gene: TRBV28; clone size: once; D gene: NA; J gene: TRBJ1-6; CDR3 protein: CASSGPVGNSPLHF; CDR3 DNA: TGTGCCAGCAGCGGGCCGGTCGGGAATTCACCCCTCCACTTT
V gene: TRBV12-3/TRBV12-4; clone size: NA; D gene: TRBD2; J gene: TRBJ2-3; CDR3 protein: CASSPRGLAGADMQYF; CDR3 DNA: TGTGCCAGCAGTCCACGGGGACTAGCGGGGGCAGATATGCAGTATTTT
V gene: TRBV3-1; clone size: few; D gene: NA; J gene: TRBJ2-5; CDR3 protein: CASGSIQEQYF; CDR3 DNA: TGTGCCAGCGGGTCGATACAGGAGCAGTACTTC
V gene: TRBV27; clone size: NA; D gene: NA; J gene: TRBJ2-7; CDR3 protein: CASSVPPGHFYEQYF; CDR3 DNA: TGTGCCAGCAGCGTCCCTCCGGGACACTTTTACGAGCAGTACTTC
V gene: TRBV9; clone size: once; D gene: NA; J gene: TRBJ2-7; CDR3 protein: CASSGRTKETRYF; CDR3 DNA: TGTGCCAGCAGCGGGAGGACCAAAGAGACCCGGTACTTC
V gene: TRBV20-1; clone size: NA; D gene: NA; J gene: TRBJ2-5; CDR3 protein: CSARDTGTQETQYF; CDR3 DNA: TGCAGTGCTAGAGATACAGGGACACAAGAGACCCAGTACTTC
V gene: TRBV7-2; clone size: NA; D gene: NA; J gene: TRBJ2-1; CDR3 protein: CASSLARLGAQFF; CDR3 DNA: TGTGCCAGCAGCTTAGCCAGACTAGGAGCGCAGTTCTTC
V gene: TRBV5-1; clone size: NA; D gene: NA; J gene: TRBJ1-1; CDR3 protein: CASSLALGATEAFF; CDR3 DNA: TGCGCCAGCAGCTTGGCCCTAGGGGCCACTGAAGCTTTCTTT
V gene: TRBV5-1; clone size: NA; D gene: TRBD1; J gene: TRBJ2-1; CDR3 protein: CASSSRQGATDEQFF; CDR3 DNA: TGCGCCAGCAGCTCCCGACAGGGGGCAACGGATGAGCAGTTCTTC
V gene: TRBV5-6; clone size: NA; D gene: NA; J gene: TRBJ2-2; CDR3 protein: CASSLTPRNTGELFF; CDR3 DNA: TGTGCCAGCAGCTTAACTCCTAGGAACACCGGGGAGCTGTTTTTT
V gene: TRBV10-3; clone size: few; D gene: NA; J gene: TRBJ1-5; CDR3 protein: CAISPHRVHQPQHF; CDR3 DNA: TGTGCCATCAGCCCACACAGGGTTCATCAGCCCCAGCATTTT
V gene: TRBV20-1; clone size: many; D gene: NA; J gene: TRBJ2-3; CDR3 protein: CSATSPSSSTDTQYF; CDR3 DNA: TGCAGTGCTACCTCTCCTAGCAGCAGCACAGATACGCAGTATTTT
V gene: TRBV10-1; clone size: NA; D gene: NA; J gene: TRBJ1-1; CDR3 protein: CASSWPSHAEAFF; CDR3 DNA: TGCGCCAGCTCGTGGCCAAGTCACGCTGAAGCTTTCTTT
V gene: TRBV29-1; clone size: few; D gene: NA; J gene: TRBJ2-3; CDR3 protein: CSVASIGTDTQYF; CDR3 DNA: TGCAGCGTTGCTAGCATCGGCACAGATACGCAGTATTTT
V gene: TRBV27; clone size: NA; D gene: NA; J gene: TRBJ2-3; CDR3 protein: CAGSLGSNTQYF; CDR3 DNA: TGTGCCGGCAGTTTGGGGTCCAATACGCAGTATTTT
V gene: TRBV5-1; clone size: NA; D gene: NA; J gene: TRBJ2-7; CDR3 protein: CASSLVRADEQYF; CDR3 DNA: TGCGCCAGCAGCTTGGTCAGGGCCGACGAGCAGTACTTC
V gene: TRBV5-1; clone size: NA; D gene: NA; J gene: TRBJ1-6; CDR3 protein: CASSSAGDRSYNSPLHF; CDR3 DNA: TGCGCCAGCAGTTCTGCAGGGGATAGGTCCTATAATTCACCCCTCCACTTT
V gene: TRBV6-1; clone size: NA; D gene: TRBD2; J gene: TRBJ2-2; CDR3 protein: CASSWWLAGGVETGELFF; CDR3 DNA: TGTGCCAGCAGCTGGTGGCTAGCGGGAGGGGTGGAAACCGGGGAGCTGTTTTTT
V gene: TRBV28; clone size: few; D gene: TRBD1; J gene: TRBJ2-7; CDR3 protein: CASSPPTGGYEQYF; CDR3 DNA: TGTGCCAGCAGTCCCCCGACAGGGGGCTATGAGCAGTACTTC
V gene: TRBV21-1; clone size: NA; D gene: NA; J gene: TRBJ2-7; CDR3 protein: CASNPRTSGSTYEQYF; CDR3 DNA: TGTGCCAGCAATCCGAGGACTAGCGGGAGTACCTACGAGCAGTACTTC
V gene: TRBV19; clone size: NA; D gene: TRBD1; J gene: TRBJ1-2; CDR3 protein: CASSIPGQANYGYTF; CDR3 DNA: TGTGCCAGTAGTATCCCGGGACAGGCCAACTATGGCTACACCTTC
V gene: TRBV12-3/TRBV12-4; clone size: NA; D gene: NA; J gene: TRBJ1-3; CDR3 protein: CASSLGLREGNTIYF; CDR3 DNA: TGTGCCAGCAGTTTAGGTCTCAGGGAGGGAAACACCATATATTTT
V gene: TRBV20-1; clone size: once; D gene: NA; J gene: TRBJ1-3; CDR3 protein: CSARDGTAGNTIYF; CDR3 DNA: TGCAGTGCTAGAGATGGGACGGCTGGAAACACCATATATTTT
V gene: TRBV12-3/TRBV12-4; clone size: NA; D gene: NA; J gene: TRBJ2-7; CDR3 protein: CASSPSLAGPSYEQYF; CDR3 DNA: TGTGCCAGCAGCCCGTCGCTGGCGGGACCCTCCTACGAGCAGTACTTC
V gene: TRBV12-3/TRBV12-4; clone size: NA; D gene: NA; J gene: TRBJ2-3; CDR3 protein: CASSLLGETTDTQSF; CDR3 DNA: TGTGCCAGCAGTTTGCTGGGGGAGACCACAGATACGCAGTCTTTT
V gene: TRBV14; clone size: few; D gene: NA; J gene: TRBJ1-2; CDR3 protein: CASSQLDNYGYTF; CDR3 DNA: TGTGCCAGCAGCCAACTGGACAACTATGGCTACACCTTC
V gene: TRBV2; clone size: few; D gene: NA; J gene: TRBJ1-5; CDR3 protein: CASSVDFNQPQHF; CDR3 DNA: TGTGCCAGCAGTGTAGATTTCAATCAGCCCCAGCATTTT
V gene: TRBV28; clone size: few; D gene: TRBD2; J gene: TRBJ2-7; CDR3 protein: CASSLAGTTTYEQYF; CDR3 DNA: TGTGCCAGCAGTTTAGCCGGGACTACGACCTACGAGCAGTACTTC
V gene: TRBV20-1; clone size: few; D gene: NA; J gene: TRBJ1-2; CDR3 protein: CSARSTNNYGYTF; CDR3 DNA: TGCAGTGCTAGATCGACAAATAACTATGGCTACACCTTC
V gene: TRBV24-1; clone size: many; D gene: TRBD2; J gene: TRBJ2-3; CDR3 protein: CATSDPAGATDTQYF; CDR3 DNA: TGTGCCACCAGTGACCCAGCGGGAGCCACAGATACGCAGTATTTT
V gene: TRBV27; clone size: NA; D gene: TRBD1; J gene: TRBJ1-5; CDR3 protein: CAGQGIYSNQPQHF; CDR3 DNA: TGTGCCGGACAGGGAATTTATAGCAATCAGCCCCAGCATTTT
V gene: TRBV7-2; clone size: NA; D gene: NA; J gene: TRBJ2-7; CDR3 protein: CASSHNGPYEQYF; CDR3 DNA: TGTGCCAGCAGCCACAACGGACCTTACGAGCAGTACTTC
V gene: TRBV10-3; clone size: NA; D gene: NA; J gene: TRBJ2-1; CDR3 protein: CAISDSASYNEQFF; CDR3 DNA: TGTGCCATCAGTGATTCAGCCTCCTACAATGAGCAGTTCTTC
V gene: TRBV5-8; clone size: NA; D gene: TRBD2; J gene: TRBJ2-3; CDR3 protein: CASSSGTSLNTQYF; CDR3 DNA: TGTGCCAGCAGCTCTGGGACTAGCCTTAATACGCAGTATTTT
V gene: TRBV10-3; clone size: many; D gene: TRBD2; J gene: TRBJ2-3; CDR3 protein: CAIGGISGRSDTQYF; CDR3 DNA: TGTGCCATCGGAGGAATTAGCGGGAGATCAGATACGCAGTATTTT